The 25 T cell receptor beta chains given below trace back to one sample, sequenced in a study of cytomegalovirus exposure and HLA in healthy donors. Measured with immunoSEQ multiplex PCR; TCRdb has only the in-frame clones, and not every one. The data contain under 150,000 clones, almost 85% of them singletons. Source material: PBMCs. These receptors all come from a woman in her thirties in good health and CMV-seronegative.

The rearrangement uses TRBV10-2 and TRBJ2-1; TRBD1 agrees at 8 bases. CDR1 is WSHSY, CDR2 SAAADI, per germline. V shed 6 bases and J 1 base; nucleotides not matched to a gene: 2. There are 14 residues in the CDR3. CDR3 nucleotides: TGCGCCAGCAGAAGGGACAGGTCCTACAATGAGCAGTTCTTC. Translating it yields CASRRDRSYNEQFF.

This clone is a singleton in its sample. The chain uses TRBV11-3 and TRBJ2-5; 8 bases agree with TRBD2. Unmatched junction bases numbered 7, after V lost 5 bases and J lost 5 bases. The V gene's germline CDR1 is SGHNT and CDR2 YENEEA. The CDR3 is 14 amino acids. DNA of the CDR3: TGTGCCAGCAGCCGAATTAGCGGGGACGAGACCCAGTACTTC. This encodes CASSRISGDETQYF. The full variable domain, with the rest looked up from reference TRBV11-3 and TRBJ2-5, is EAGVVQSPRYKIIEKKQPVAFWCNPISGHNTLYWYLQNLGQGPELLIRYENEEAVDDSQLPKDRFSAERLKGVDSTLKIQPAELGDSAVYLCASSRISGDETQYFGPGTRLLVL.

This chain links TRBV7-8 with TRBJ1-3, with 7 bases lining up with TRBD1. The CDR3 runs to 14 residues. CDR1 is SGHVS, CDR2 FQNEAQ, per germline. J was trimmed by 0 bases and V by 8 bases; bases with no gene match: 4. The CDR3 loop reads CASLQGSSGNTIYF. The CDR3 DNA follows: TGTGCCAGCTTACAGGGGAGCTCTGGAAACACCATATATTTT.

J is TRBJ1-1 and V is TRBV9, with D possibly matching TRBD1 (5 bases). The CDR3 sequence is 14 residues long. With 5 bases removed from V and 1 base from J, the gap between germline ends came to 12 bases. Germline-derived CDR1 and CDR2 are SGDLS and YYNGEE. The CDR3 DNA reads TGTGCCAGCAGGCCGGTTCAGGGGAACACTGAAGCTTTCTTT. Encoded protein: CASRPVQGNTEAFF. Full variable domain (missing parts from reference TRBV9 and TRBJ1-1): DSGVTQTPKHLITATGQRVTLRCSPRSGDLSVYWYQQSLDQGLQFLIQYYNGEERAKGNILERFSAQQFPDLHSELNLSSLELGDSALYFCASRPVQGNTEAFFGQGTRLTVV.

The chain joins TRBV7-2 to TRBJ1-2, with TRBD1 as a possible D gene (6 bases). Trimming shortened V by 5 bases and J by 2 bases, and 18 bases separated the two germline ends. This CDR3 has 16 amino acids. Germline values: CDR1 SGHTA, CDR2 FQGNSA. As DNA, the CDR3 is TGTGCCAGCAGCCCTGGCGGGGGCGGAACGAACTATGGCTACACCTTC. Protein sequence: CASSPGGGGTNYGYTF.

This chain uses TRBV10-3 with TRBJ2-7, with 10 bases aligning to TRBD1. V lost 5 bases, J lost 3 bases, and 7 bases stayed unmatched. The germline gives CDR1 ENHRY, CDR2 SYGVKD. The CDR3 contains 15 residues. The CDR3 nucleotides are TGTGCCATCAGTTTTCGGGACAGGGGCGTCTACGAGCAGTACTTC. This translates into CAISFRDRGVYEQYF.

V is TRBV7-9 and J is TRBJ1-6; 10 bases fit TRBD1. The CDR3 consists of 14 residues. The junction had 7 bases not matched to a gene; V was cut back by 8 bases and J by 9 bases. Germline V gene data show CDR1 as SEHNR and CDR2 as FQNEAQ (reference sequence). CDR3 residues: CASARTGGGSPLHF. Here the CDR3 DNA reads TGTGCCAGCGCGCGGACAGGGGGGGGTTCACCCCTCCACTTT.

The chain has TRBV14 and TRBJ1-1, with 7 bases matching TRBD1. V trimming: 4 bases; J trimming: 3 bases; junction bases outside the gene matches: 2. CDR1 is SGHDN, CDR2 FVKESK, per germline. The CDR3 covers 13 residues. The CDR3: CASSLDRDTEAFF. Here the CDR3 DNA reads TGTGCCAGCAGCCTCGACAGGGACACTGAAGCTTTCTTT.

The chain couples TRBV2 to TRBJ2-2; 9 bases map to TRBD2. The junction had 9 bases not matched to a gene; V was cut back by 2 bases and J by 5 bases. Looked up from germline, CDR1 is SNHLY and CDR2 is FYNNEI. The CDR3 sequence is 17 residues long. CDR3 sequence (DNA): TGTGCCAGCAGTGAATTTGGGCGGGGGGGCGATACCGGGGAGCTGTTTTTT. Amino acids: CASSEFGRGGDTGELFF.

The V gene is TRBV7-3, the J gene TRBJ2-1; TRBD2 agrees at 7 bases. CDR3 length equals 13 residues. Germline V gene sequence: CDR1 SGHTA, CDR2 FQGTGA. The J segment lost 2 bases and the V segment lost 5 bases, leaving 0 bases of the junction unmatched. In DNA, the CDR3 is TGTGCCAGCAGCAGCGGGGCCTACAATGAGCAGTTCTTC. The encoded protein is CASSSGAYNEQFF.

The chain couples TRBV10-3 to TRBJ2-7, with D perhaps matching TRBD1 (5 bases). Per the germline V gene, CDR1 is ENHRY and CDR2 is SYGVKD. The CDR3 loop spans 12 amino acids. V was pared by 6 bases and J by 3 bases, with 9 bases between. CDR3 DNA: TGTGCCATCAGGCAGGGTGGCTACGAGCAGTACTTC. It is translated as CAIRQGGYEQYF.

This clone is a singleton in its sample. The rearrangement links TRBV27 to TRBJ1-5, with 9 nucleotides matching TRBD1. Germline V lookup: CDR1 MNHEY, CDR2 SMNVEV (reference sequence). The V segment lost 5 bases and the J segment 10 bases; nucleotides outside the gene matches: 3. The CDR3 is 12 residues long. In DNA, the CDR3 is TGTGCCAGCAGTCCGACAGGGGGACCCCAGCATTTT. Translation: CASSPTGGPQHF.

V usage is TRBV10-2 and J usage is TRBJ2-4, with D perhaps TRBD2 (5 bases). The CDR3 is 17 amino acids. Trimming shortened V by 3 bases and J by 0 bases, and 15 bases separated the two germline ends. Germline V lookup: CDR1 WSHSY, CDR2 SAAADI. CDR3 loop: CASSDGIFRGAKNIQYF. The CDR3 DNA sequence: TGCGCCAGCAGTGATGGGATCTTCCGGGGAGCCAAAAACATTCAGTACTTC.

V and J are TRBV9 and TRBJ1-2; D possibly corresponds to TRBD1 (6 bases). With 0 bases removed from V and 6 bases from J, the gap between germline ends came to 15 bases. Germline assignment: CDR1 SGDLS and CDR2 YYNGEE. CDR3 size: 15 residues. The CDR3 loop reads CASSVAGQGINGYTF. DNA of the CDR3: TGTGCCAGCAGCGTAGCTGGTCAGGGGATAAATGGCTACACCTTC.

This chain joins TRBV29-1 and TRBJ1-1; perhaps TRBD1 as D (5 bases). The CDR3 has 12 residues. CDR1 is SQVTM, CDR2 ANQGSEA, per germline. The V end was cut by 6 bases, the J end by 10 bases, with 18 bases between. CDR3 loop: CSVTQGGTAAFF. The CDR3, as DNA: TGCAGCGTGACCCAGGGAGGGACGGCAGCTTTCTTT. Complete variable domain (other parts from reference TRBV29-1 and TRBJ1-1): SAVISQKPSRDICQRGTSLTIQCQVDSQVTMMFWYRQQPGQSLTLIATANQGSEATYESGFVIDKFPISRPNLTFSTLTVSNMSPEDSSIYLCSVTQGGTAAFFGQGTRLTVV.

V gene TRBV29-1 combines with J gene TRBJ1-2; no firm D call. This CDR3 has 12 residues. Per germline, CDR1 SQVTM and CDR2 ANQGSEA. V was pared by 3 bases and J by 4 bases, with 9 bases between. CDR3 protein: CSVEERLYGYTF. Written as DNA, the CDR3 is TGCAGCGTTGAGGAGCGGCTCTATGGCTACACCTTC. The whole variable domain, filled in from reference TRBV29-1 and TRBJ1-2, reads SAVISQKPSRDICQRGTSLTIQCQVDSQVTMMFWYRQQPGQSLTLIATANQGSEATYESGFVIDKFPISRPNLTFSTLTVSNMSPEDSSIYLCSVEERLYGYTFGSGTRLTVV.

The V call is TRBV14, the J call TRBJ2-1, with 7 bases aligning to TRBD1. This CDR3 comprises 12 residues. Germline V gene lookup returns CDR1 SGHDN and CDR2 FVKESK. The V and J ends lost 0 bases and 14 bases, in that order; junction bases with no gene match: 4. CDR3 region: CASSQDRGLKFF. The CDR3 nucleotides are TGTGCCAGCAGCCAAGATAGGGGGCTGAAGTTCTTC. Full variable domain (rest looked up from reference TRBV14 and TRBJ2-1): EAGVTQFPSHSVIEKGQTVTLRCDPISGHDNLYWYRRVMGKEIKFLLHFVKESKQDESGMPNNRFLAERTGGTYSTLKVQPAELEDSGVYFCASSQDRGLKFFGPGTRLTVL.

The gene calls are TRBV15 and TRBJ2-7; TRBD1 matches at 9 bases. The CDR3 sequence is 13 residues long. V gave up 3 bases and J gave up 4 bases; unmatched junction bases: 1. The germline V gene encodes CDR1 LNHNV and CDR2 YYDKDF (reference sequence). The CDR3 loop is CATSRDRGYEQYF. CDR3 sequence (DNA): TGTGCCACCAGCAGGGACAGGGGTTACGAGCAGTACTTC.

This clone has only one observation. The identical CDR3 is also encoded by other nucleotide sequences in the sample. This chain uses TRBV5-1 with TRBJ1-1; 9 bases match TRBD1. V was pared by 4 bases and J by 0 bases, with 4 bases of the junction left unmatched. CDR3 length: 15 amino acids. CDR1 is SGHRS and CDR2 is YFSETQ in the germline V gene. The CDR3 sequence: CASSLGTGMNTEAFF. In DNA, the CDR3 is TGCGCCAGCAGCCTTGGGACAGGGATGAACACTGAAGCTTTCTTT.

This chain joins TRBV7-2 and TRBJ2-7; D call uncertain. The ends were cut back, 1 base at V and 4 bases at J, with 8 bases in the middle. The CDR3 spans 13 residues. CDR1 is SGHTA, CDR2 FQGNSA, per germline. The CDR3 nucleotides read TGTGCCAGCAGCTTAGGGTGGCCGTACGAGCAGTACTTC. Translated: CASSLGWPYEQYF.

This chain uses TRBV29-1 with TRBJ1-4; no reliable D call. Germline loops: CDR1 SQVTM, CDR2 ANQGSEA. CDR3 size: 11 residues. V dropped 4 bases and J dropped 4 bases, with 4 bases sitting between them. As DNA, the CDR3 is TGCAGCGTTGGACATAATGAAAAACTGTTTTTT. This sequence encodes CSVGHNEKLFF.

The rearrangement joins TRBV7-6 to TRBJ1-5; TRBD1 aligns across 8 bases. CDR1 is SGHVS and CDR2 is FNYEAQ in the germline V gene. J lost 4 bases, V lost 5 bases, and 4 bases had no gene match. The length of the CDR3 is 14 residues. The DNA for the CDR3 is TGTGCCAGCAGCGAACAGGGGGGGAATCAGCCCCAGCATTTT. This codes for CASSEQGGNQPQHF.

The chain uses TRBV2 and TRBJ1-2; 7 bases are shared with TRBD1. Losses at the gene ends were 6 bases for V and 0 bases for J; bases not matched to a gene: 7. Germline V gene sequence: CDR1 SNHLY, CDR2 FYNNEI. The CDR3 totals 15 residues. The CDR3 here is CASRNRDRANYGYTF. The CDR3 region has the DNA TGTGCCAGCAGAAACCGGGACAGAGCTAACTATGGCTACACCTTC.

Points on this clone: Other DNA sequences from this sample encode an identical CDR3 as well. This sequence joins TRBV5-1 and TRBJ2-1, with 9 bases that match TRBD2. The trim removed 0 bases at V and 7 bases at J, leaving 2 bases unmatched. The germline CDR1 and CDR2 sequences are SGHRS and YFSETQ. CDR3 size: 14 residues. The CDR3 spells CASSLVAGGNEQFF. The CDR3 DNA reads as TGCGCCAGCAGCTTGGTGGCGGGGGGGAATGAGCAGTTCTTC.

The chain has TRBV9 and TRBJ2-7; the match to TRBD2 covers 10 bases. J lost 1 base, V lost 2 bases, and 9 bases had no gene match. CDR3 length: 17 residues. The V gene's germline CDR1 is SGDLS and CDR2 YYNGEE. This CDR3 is CASSVKLAGTRSYEQYF. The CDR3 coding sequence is TGTGCCAGCAGCGTCAAACTAGCGGGGACTAGGTCCTACGAGCAGTACTTC.